Listed here are 4 T cell receptor beta chains from one sample, sequenced in a study of shared clonotypes between healthy human individuals. The repertoire was sequenced with immunoSEQ multiplex PCR; TCRdb's copy has only in-frame clones and lacks some. Here the sample spans over a million clones, about 74% being singletons. Specimen: memory CD4+ T cells sorted from blood. Stated subset: CD45RA-negative fraction. These receptors came from a man aged 18 to 30 in good health.

The sample holds one count of this clone. The rearrangement links TRBV7-9 to TRBJ2-5, with TRBD2 matching 10 bases. After removal of 8 bases from V and 3 bases from J, the junction contained 21 bases not matched to a gene. The germline gives CDR1 SEHNR, CDR2 FQNEAQ (reference sequence). The CDR3 is 19 residues long. CDR3 loop: CASQRGSGGDGKLKETQYF. CDR3 DNA: TGTGCCAGCCAACGCGGGAGCGGGGGGGACGGCAAACTGAAAGAGACCCAGTACTTC.

The V call is TRBV7-9, the J call TRBJ1-6; a possible D gene is TRBD1 (5 bases). The CDR3 has 15 amino acids. With 5 bases removed from V and 6 bases from J, the gap between germline ends came to 14 bases. CDR1 SEHNR and CDR2 FQNEAQ come from the germline V gene (reference sequence). CDR3 sequence: CASSSEGRGNSPLHF. The CDR3 region has the DNA TGTGCCAGCAGCAGCGAAGGGAGGGGTAATTCACCCCTCCACTTT.

V gene TRBV9 combines with J gene TRBJ2-3; D not certain. Trimming removed 1 base at V and 4 bases at J, with 7 bases between. CDR1 and CDR2 from the germline V gene are SGDLS and YYNGEE. This CDR3 has 13 amino acids. The DNA of the CDR3 is TGTGCCAGCAGCGTATCTGTGGCAGATACGCAGTATTTT. This gives the protein CASSVSVADTQYF.

V is TRBV6-5 and J is TRBJ2-5, with 10 positions matching TRBD2. The ends lost 8 bases at V and 5 bases at J; junction bases unmatched: 8. Germline V CDR1 and CDR2: MNHEY, SVGAGI. This CDR3 region has 14 residues. CDR3 in DNA: TGTGCCAGCTCGTCGTTTAGCGGGAGGGAGACCCAGTACTTC. It codes for CASSSFSGRETQYF.